This T cell receptor beta chain was documented in a study of cytotoxic CD8 clonotypes in ibrutinib-treated CLL. Looking at the study overall: The patients, under 13 relapsed/refractory and more than 14 treatment-naive, included 17 who were IGHV unmutated. Partial responders roughly 25, complete 2; roughly 12 progressed and roughly 14 stayed in remission by median around 62 months.

Here immunoSEQ multiplex PCR was the method, and the copy in TCRdb shows in-frame clones only, minus some. The sample has some 85,000 clones; approximately 80% are singletons. Remarks on this clone: Its antigen is still unknown.

The study's findings and limits: There were few public clonotypes, and on treatment they contracted or stayed stable. Elevated clonality accompanied ibrutinib response, with a return toward baseline values at progression.

The sequencing here drew on PBMCs, taken after 24 months of ibrutinib treatment. The sequence came from a human donor with chronic lymphocytic leukemia.

This chain's CDR3 is CASSPNFGQGAVQYF. The CDR3 DNA is TGTGCCAGCAGCCCCAACTTCGGACAGGGGGCCGTGCAGTACTTC. The rearrangement uses TRBV7-9 and TRBJ2-7; TRBD1 matches at 11 bases. The CDR3 is made up of 15 amino acids. The trim removed 5 bases at V and 9 bases at J, leaving 12 bases unmatched. Germline V CDR1 and CDR2: SEHNR, FQNEAQ (reference sequence).